A selection of T cell receptor beta chains follows, all from one sample in a study of CD8+ T cells in alopecia areata. Clones were sequenced by immunoSEQ multiplex PCR, and TCRdb holds only the in-frame ones, with some missing. The profile covers 130,000 to 150,000 clones, with around 49% appearing a single time and over 0.85% taken by the ten largest. The input for sequencing was CD4+ T cells sorted from blood, taken at week 0. The receptor set was obtained from a human donor with alopecia areata. Each CDR3 is given with its conserved first and last residue. D genes are given only for firm matches. Where a row states a size, it is once, few, many or the class of an expanded clone; other rows omit it.

d_gene,j_gene,len,abundance,v_gene,CDR3nt,CDR3aa
TRBD2,TRBJ2-7,16,few,TRBV6-1,TGTGCCAGCAGGGAAACCGGGGGAGGGAACTCCTACGAGCAGTACTTC,CASRETGGGNSYEQYF
TRBD2,TRBJ2-5,15,-,TRBV7-2,TGTGCCAGCAGCTTTTCAACTAGCGCCTGGGAGACCCAGTACTTC,CASSFSTSAWETQYF
TRBD1,TRBJ1-2,14,-,TRBV30,TGTGCCTGGAGTGGGGACAGGGCTAACTATGGCTACACCTTC,CAWSGDRANYGYTF
-,TRBJ1-5,14,-,TRBV5-1,TGCGCCAGCAGCTTGGAGGCAGGTAATCAGCCCCAGCATTTT,CASSLEAGNQPQHF
TRBD1,TRBJ2-1,13,few,TRBV30,TGTGCCTGGAGTGGGGACAGGGACAATGAGCAGTTCTTC,CAWSGDRDNEQFF
TRBD2,TRBJ2-3,16,-,TRBV4-1,TGCGCCAGCAGCCGAGAGACTAGCGGAGTCACAGATACGCAGTATTTT,CASSRETSGVTDTQYF
-,TRBJ2-4,14,-,TRBV7-2,TGTGCCAGCAGCTTAGACAGGACCAAAAACATTCAGTACTTC,CASSLDRTKNIQYF
TRBD2,TRBJ2-2,16,few,TRBV7-3,TGTGCCAGCAGCCCGGGACTAGCGGGGGGCACCGGGGAGCTGTTTTTT,CASSPGLAGGTGELFF
-,TRBJ1-1,15,-,TRBV15,TGTGCCACCAGCAGAGATTTCGGCAGGGACACTGAAGCTTTCTTT,CATSRDFGRDTEAFF
-,TRBJ2-7,13,-,TRBV7-2,TGTGCCAGCAGCTTAGGCGGGGTCAACGAGCAGTACTTC,CASSLGGVNEQYF
TRBD2,TRBJ2-1,17,few,TRBV4-3,TGCGCCAGCAGCCAAGAGACTAGCCGTACTTCCTACAATGAGCAGTTCTTC,CASSQETSRTSYNEQFF
TRBD1,TRBJ2-2,15,-,TRBV27,TGTGCCAGCCGTTTCGGACAGGGGAGGTCCGGGGAGCTGTTTTTT,CASRFGQGRSGELFF
-,TRBJ2-1,14,-,TRBV4-1,TGCGCCAGCAGCCAAGATATCGTATTGAAGGAGCAGTTCTTC,CASSQDIVLKEQFF
-,TRBJ1-4,14,-,TRBV5-6,TGTGCCAGCAGCTTGGCCAGGGGAGGCAAAAAACTGTTTTTT,CASSLARGGKKLFF
TRBD1,TRBJ1-2,15,-,TRBV29-1,TGCAGCGTTGGACCTGGACAGGGGAGGGAAAATGGCTACACCTTC,CSVGPGQGRENGYTF
-,TRBJ2-3,15,few,TRBV7-2,TGTGCCAGCAGCTTAGTGATACTTCGCACAGATACGCAGTATTTT,CASSLVILRTDTQYF
-,TRBJ1-2,13,few,TRBV6-5,TGTGCCAGCAACAAACAGGGCGTGGGTGGCTACACCTTC,CASNKQGVGGYTF
-,TRBJ1-2,12,-,TRBV30,TGTGCCTGGAGGGACGTCGGGACACGTTACACCTTC,CAWRDVGTRYTF
-,TRBJ1-3,12,-,TRBV30,TGTGCCTGGAGTCCTAAGGGAAACACCATATATTTT,CAWSPKGNTIYF
-,TRBJ1-2,13,-,TRBV6-5,TGTGCCAGCAGTGGGGACGACCAGTGGGGCTACACCTTC,CASSGDDQWGYTF
TRBD1,TRBJ2-2,16,-,TRBV2,TGTGCCAGCAGTCCTCAGGGGGCAGGTTTCACCGGGGAGCTGTTTTTT,CASSPQGAGFTGELFF
TRBD2,TRBJ2-2,14,few,TRBV15,TGTGCCACCAGCGGTGGGAGGGCATCCGGGGAGCTGTTTTTT,CATSGGRASGELFF
-,TRBJ2-5,15,-,TRBV6-1,TGTGCCAGCAGTACCGGGACCTTGGGGCGAGAGACCCAGTACTTC,CASSTGTLGRETQYF
-,TRBJ2-5,18,-,TRBV5-6,TGTGCCAGCAGCCGCGGCCCTTTTTTGGCAGGCCGCCCTCGAGCCCAGTACTTC,CASSRGPFLAGRPRAQYF
-,TRBJ2-5,12,-,TRBV18,TGTGCCAGCTCACCACGGGCGGAGACCCAGTACTTC,CASSPRAETQYF
-,TRBJ2-3,13,-,TRBV27,TGTGCCAGCAATAGACTGGGGGTAGATACGCAGTATTTT,CASNRLGVDTQYF
-,TRBJ2-1,12,-,TRBV27,TGTGCCAGCAGCCCAACTCGTTATGAGCAGTTCTTC,CASSPTRYEQFF
-,TRBJ1-3,14,-,TRBV29-1,TGCAGCGTTGCAGGTCATTTAGCGTCCAACACCATATATTTT,CSVAGHLASNTIYF
-,TRBJ2-7,14,-,TRBV11-2,TGTGCCAGCAGCTTCGGGTTCTCTCCCAACGAGCAGTACTTC,CASSFGFSPNEQYF
-,TRBJ1-4,16,few,TRBV19,TGTGCCAGTAGTCCCCCCGGGACCCGGGCTAATGAAAAACTGTTTTTT,CASSPPGTRANEKLFF
TRBD2,TRBJ2-1,15,-,TRBV5-1,TGCGCCAGCAGCTTAACTAGCGGGCTTCACAATGAGCAGTTCTTC,CASSLTSGLHNEQFF
TRBD2,TRBJ2-5,16,-,TRBV2,TGTGCCAGCAGTGCCGTAGCGGGAGGGCCTGGAGAGACCCAGTACTTC,CASSAVAGGPGETQYF
-,TRBJ1-3,16,once,TRBV4-2,TGTGCCAGCAGCCAAGCCCGAACAGGGTCTGGAAACACCATATATTTT,CASSQARTGSGNTIYF
-,TRBJ2-6,16,-,TRBV5-4,TGTGCCAGCAGCTTGGGCATCCTCTCTGGGGCCAACGTCCTGACTTTC,CASSLGILSGANVLTF
-,TRBJ2-2,14,once,TRBV2,TGTGCCAGCAGTGTCACAGAGAACACCGGGGAGCTGTTTTTT,CASSVTENTGELFF
-,TRBJ1-5,12,-,TRBV11-2,TGTGCCAGCAGCCAAACGGGCGAACCCCAGCATTTT,CASSQTGEPQHF